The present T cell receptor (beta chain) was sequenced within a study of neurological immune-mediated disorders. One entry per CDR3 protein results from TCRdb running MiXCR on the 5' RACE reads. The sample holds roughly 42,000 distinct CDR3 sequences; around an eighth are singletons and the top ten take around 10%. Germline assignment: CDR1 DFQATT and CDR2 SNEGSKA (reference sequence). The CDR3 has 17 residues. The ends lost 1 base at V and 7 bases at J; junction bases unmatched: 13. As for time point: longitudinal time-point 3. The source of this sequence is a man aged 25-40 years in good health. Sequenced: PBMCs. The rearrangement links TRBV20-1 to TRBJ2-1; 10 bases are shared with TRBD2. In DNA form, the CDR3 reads TGCAGTGCTAGAGTGTCTTGGACTAGCGGTTATTGGAATGAGCAGTTCTTC. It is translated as CSARVSWTSGYWNEQFF.